This note documents a single TCR beta chain sequence. The target antigen is unknown. The data belong to a study of OX40 agonist ivuxolimab in advanced cancers. The overall study: Previous treatment with anti-PD-1, anti-PD-L1 or anti-CTLA-4 therapy was allowed; 40% had received some.

General observations from the study: In a subset of nonresponders, normalized T-cell clonal expansion was also low. Blood T cells, both CD4+ and CD8+, expanded clonally by week 6 at 0.1 to 3.0 mg/kg. In CD8+ T cells, expanded clones were on average more numerous than in CD4+.

V lost 3 bases, J lost 3 bases, and 9 bases lay in between. The CDR3 sequence is 13 residues long. Germline V gene sequence: CDR1 KGHSH, CDR2 LQKENI. Profiled with immunoSEQ multiplex PCR; TCRdb holds only in-frame clones, not every one. The data show tens of thousands of clones, around 90% seen once. The sequenced sample was CD4+ or CD8+ T cells sorted from blood, obtained in a trial of the OX40 agonist ivuxolimab. This clonotype was sampled from an adult with an advanced solid tumor such as melanoma, head and neck, liver or kidney cancer. The chain uses TRBV18 and TRBJ2-7; D remains ambiguous. In DNA, the CDR3 is TGTGCCAGCTCACCGTCCAGGATCTACGAGCAGTACTTC. Translation: CASSPSRIYEQYF.